Below are 18 T cell receptor beta chains sequenced from a single sample in a study of PD-1 blockade in mismatch repair-deficient tumors. Generated by immunoSEQ multiplex PCR, the TCRdb table keeps only in-frame clones and is missing some. The sample lists some 100,000 clones, over 75% occurring once. The sample consisted of peripheral blood, taken less than 37 weeks after starting pembrolizumab. The origin of the receptors is an adult with mismatch repair-deficient cancer.

This clone was detected only a few times. The rearrangement links TRBV11-3 to TRBJ2-1, with D perhaps TRBD2 (6 bases). Germline V gene sequence: CDR1 SGHNT, CDR2 YENEEA. CDR3 length: 14 amino acids. V shed 5 bases and J shed 4 bases, with 12 bases lying between them. CDR3 bases: TGTGCCAGCAGCGGAGCTAGCGAGTACAATGAGCAGTTCTTC. Translating gives CASSGASEYNEQFF.

The gene calls are TRBV2 and TRBJ1-3; TRBD1 is a possible D gene (6 bases). V was trimmed by 2 bases and J by 0 bases, leaving 11 bases between them. Germline CDR1 is SNHLY and CDR2 is FYNNEI. The length of the CDR3 is 16 residues. The CDR3 DNA is TGTGCCAGCAGTGAACAGGGGCCGAGCTCTGGAAACACCATATATTTT. Translating gives CASSEQGPSSGNTIYF. The full variable domain, rest sourced from reference TRBV2 and TRBJ1-3, is EPEVTQTPSHQVTQMGQEVILRCVPISNHLYFYWYRQILGQKVEFLVSFYNNEISEKSEIFDDQFSVERPDGSNFTLKIRSTKLEDSAMYFCASSEQGPSSGNTIYFGEGSWLTVV.

The rearrangement links TRBV9 to TRBJ2-3; no clear D. The germline gives CDR1 SGDLS, CDR2 YYNGEE. Trimming removed 4 bases at V and 5 bases at J, with 17 bases between. This CDR3 spans 15 amino acids. CDR3 nucleotide sequence: TGTGCCAGCAGCCCCGCCCCCCTTTTGCTAGATACGCAGTATTTT. Translated, it gives CASSPAPLLLDTQYF. Together with reference TRBV9 and TRBJ2-3, the CDR3 gives the full variable domain: DSGVTQTPKHLITATGQRVTLRCSPRSGDLSVYWYQQSLDQGLQFLIQYYNGEERAKGNILERFSAQQFPDLHSELNLSSLELGDSALYFCASSPAPLLLDTQYFGPGTRLTVL.

There are a few counts of this clone. Other DNA sequences within the sample encode an identical CDR3. V usage is TRBV19 and J usage is TRBJ1-2; D may be TRBD1 (5 bases). The CDR3 sequence is 14 residues long. Trimming stripped 4 bases from V and 2 bases from J, with 11 bases between. Germline CDR1 and CDR2: LNHDA and SQIVND (reference sequence). DNA of the CDR3: TGTGCCAGTAGTACTCCGGGACTGAACTATGGCTACACCTTC. It specifies CASSTPGLNYGYTF.

DNA of the CDR3: TGTGCCAGCAATTCAGGAGGCACATCCGATGAGCAGTTCTTC. This codes for CASNSGGTSDEQFF. This chain joins TRBV6-1 and TRBJ2-1, with D tentatively TRBD2 (5 bases). There are 14 residues in the CDR3. Per germline, CDR1 MNHNS and CDR2 SASEGT. V gave up 7 bases and J gave up 8 bases, with 18 bases separating them.

The chain combines TRBV10-1 with TRBJ2-1; 10 nucleotides agree with TRBD2. Germline lookup yields CDR1 WNHNN and CDR2 SYGVQD (reference sequence). Losses at the gene ends were 5 bases for V and 13 bases for J; bases not matched to a gene: 11. CDR3 length: 14 residues. CDR3 sequence (DNA): TGCGCCAGCAGTACCGCATCTAGCGGGAGTGAACAGTTCTTC. It is translated as CASSTASSGSEQFF.

The chain is built from TRBV5-8 and TRBJ2-1, with 8 bases identical to TRBD1. CDR1 and CDR2 (germline): SGHTS, YDEGEE. The ends lost 4 bases at V and 2 bases at J; junction bases unmatched: 5. The CDR3 length is 15 residues. CDR3 DNA: TGTGCCAGCAGCGAAAACAGGGGGACCTACAATGAGCAGTTCTTC. Translated, it gives CASSENRGTYNEQFF.

This clone was observed a single time. The chain couples TRBV7-3 to TRBJ2-7; D remains unclear. Germline-derived CDR1 and CDR2 are SGHTA and FQGTGA. This CDR3 region has 15 residues. With 5 bases removed from V and 0 bases from J, the gap between germline ends came to 14 bases. CDR3 DNA: TGTGCCAGCAGCGAAGGCCCCGGACCCTCCTACGAGCAGTACTTC. This encodes CASSEGPGPSYEQYF. Together with reference TRBV7-3 and TRBJ2-7, the CDR3 gives the full variable domain: GAGVSQTPSNKVTEKGKYVELRCDPISGHTALYWYRQSLGQGPEFLIYFQGTGAADDSGLPNDRFFAVRPEGSVSTLKIQRTERGDSAVYLCASSEGPGPSYEQYFGPGTRLTVT.

This chain joins TRBV10-2 and TRBJ2-7; unclear D gene. Deletions cut 0 bases from V and 2 bases from J, with 14 bases between. Germline CDR1 WSHSY, CDR2 SAAADI. The length of the CDR3 is 16 residues. The CDR3 sequence is CASSESIGREAYEQYF. As DNA, the CDR3 is TGCGCCAGCAGTGAGTCGATCGGAAGGGAAGCCTACGAGCAGTACTTC.

This chain links TRBV5-1 with TRBJ2-7; 14 bases line up with TRBD2. CDR3 size: 17 residues. V was clipped by 0 bases and J by 6 bases; unmatched bases: 8. CDR1 and CDR2 (germline): SGHRS, YFSETQ. CDR3 nucleotide sequence: TGCGCCAGCAGCTTGGGACTAGCGGGAGGGCCAACTAGCGAGCAGTACTTC. It specifies CASSLGLAGGPTSEQYF.

The chain couples TRBV10-2 to TRBJ2-1; 8 bases line up with TRBD2. V lost 3 bases and J lost 7; bases outside the gene matches: 5. The CDR3 is 14 residues long. Germline V lookup: CDR1 WSHSY, CDR2 SAAADI. Written as DNA, the CDR3 is TGCGCCAGCAGTGAACGGGAGGGCGGGAATGAGCAGTTCTTC. This encodes CASSEREGGNEQFF.

The chain combines TRBV5-1 with TRBJ2-1; 8 bases are a match to TRBD2. The germline V gene encodes CDR1 SGHRS and CDR2 YFSETQ. With V trimmed by 1 base and J by 3 bases, 0 bases remained unmatched. The CDR3 spans 14 residues. DNA for the CDR3: TGCGCCAGCAGCTTGACTAGCGGCTACAATGAGCAGTTCTTC. Translated, it gives CASSLTSGYNEQFF.

The gene calls are TRBV18 and TRBJ2-3; D ambiguous. Germline V CDR1 and CDR2: KGHSH, LQKENI. The CDR3 contains 15 residues. Trimming took off 3 bases at V and 2 bases at J, with 12 bases between the two ends. The CDR3 DNA sequence: TGTGCCAGCTCACCTAGGGAAGGCCCCACAGATACGCAGTATTTT. Translation: CASSPREGPTDTQYF.

V and J are TRBV9 and TRBJ2-1, with D unclear. Germline V gene data show CDR1 as SGDLS and CDR2 as YYNGEE. This CDR3 is 14 amino acids long. V was trimmed by 4 bases and J by 10 bases, leaving 18 bases between them. The CDR3 protein is CASSTSSTEKEQFF. The CDR3 DNA reads as TGTGCCAGCAGCACCTCATCCACTGAGAAGGAGCAGTTCTTC.

The chain is built from TRBV5-5 and TRBJ2-7; possibly TRBD1 for D (5 bases). CDR1 and CDR2 (germline): SGHKS, YYEKEE (reference sequence). This CDR3 comprises 16 residues. V lost 1 base and J lost 2, with 16 bases in between. CDR3 in DNA: TGTGCCAGCAGCTTGTTGGGCCCCCAGGGAACCTACGAGCAGTACTTC. It encodes CASSLLGPQGTYEQYF.

The CDR3 region has the DNA TGTGCCAGTAGCACCGCTAGCGGGAGTATAGATACGCAGTATTTT. It is translated as CASSTASGSIDTQYF. The V and J genes are TRBV19 and TRBJ2-3; 10 bases agree with TRBD2. Germline trimming cut 6 bases from V and 5 bases from J; bases unmatched to any gene: 8. This CDR3 comprises 15 residues. The germline V gene encodes CDR1 LNHDA and CDR2 SQIVND (reference sequence).

The chain has TRBV7-2 and TRBJ2-5; 8 nucleotides line up with TRBD1. The CDR3 contains 14 residues. The germline gives CDR1 SGHTA, CDR2 FQGNSA. Germline trimming cut 5 bases from V and 5 bases from J; bases unmatched to any gene: 7. The CDR3 coding sequence is TGTGCCAGCAGCATCTCGGGACAGGCGGAGACCCAGTACTTC. It specifies CASSISGQAETQYF.

This chain links TRBV27 with TRBJ2-3; TRBD2 matches 10 bases. CDR1 is MNHEY and CDR2 is SMNVEV in the germline V gene (reference sequence). CDR3 size: 15 residues. Trimming at V came to 2 bases and at J to 3 bases, leaving 2 bases not matched to a gene. The CDR3 region has the DNA TGTGCCAGCAGTTTAGTAGCGGGAGGAACAGATACGCAGTATTTT. It translates to CASSLVAGGTDTQYF.